These 8 T cell receptor beta chains share one sample of origin, sequenced in a study of identical twins (dated by TCRdb to between 2015 and 2016). Library preparation was by 5' RACE. The sequencing machine was an Illumina HiSeq 2000. TCRdb reprocessing: public reads trimmed at Q25 with fastp, clones called with MiXCR, in-frame beta chains kept. Rows are unified per CDR3 protein, each entry keeping the most common DNA and genes. This sample is represented by 700,000 or so distinct CDR3 sequences; roughly 8% of them were singletons. The top ten clonotypes cover about 0.98% of the sample. These data were also filed under a second study, of yellow fever vaccine responses in identical twins.

Sequences were obtained from PBMCs. The source of these receptors is a woman younger than 30 in good health.

A note on this clonotype: No DNA is shown, since the ends of the CDR3 on it are uncertain; the CDR3 is the one TCRdb lists. This chain connects TRBV5-1 to TRBJ2-1; the tabulated D call, TRBD2, remains unverified against the DNA. Germline loops: CDR1 SGHRS, CDR2 YFSETQ. The CDR3 is 17 amino acids in total, end residues counted. Here the CDR3 reads CASSLDVGPALYNEQFF.

The V and J genes are TRBV7-2 and TRBJ2-7; the D call may be TRBD1 or TRBD2 (5 bases each). V was clipped by 4 bases and J by 3 bases, with 10 bases between them. The CDR3 has 13 residues. Per germline, CDR1 SGHTA and CDR2 FQGNSA. The CDR3 loop reads CASSSGPLYEQYF. The CDR3 nucleotides read TGTGCCAGCAGCTCGGGACCACTCTACGAGCAGTACTTC.

This clonotype was observed a few times. The chain carries TRBV20-1 and TRBJ2-3, with 10 bases matching TRBD2. Losses at the gene ends were 7 bases for V and 1 base for J; bases not matched to a gene: 8. CDR1 is DFQATT and CDR2 is SNEGSKA in the germline V gene (reference sequence). CDR3 length equals 15 residues. The CDR3 DNA sequence: TGCAGTGTCCCTGGGCTAGCGGGGGGCACAGATACGCAGTATTTT. Its protein product is CSVPGLAGGTDTQYF.

This clonotype was seen ten or more times. The chain has TRBV3-1 and TRBJ2-1; 13 bases line up with TRBD2. This CDR3 comprises 15 residues. Per the germline V gene, CDR1 is LGHDT and CDR2 is YNNKEL (reference sequence). Trimming took 4 bases from V and 8 from J; bases not matched to a gene: 5. Here the CDR3 DNA reads TGTGCCAGCAGCCCTACTAGCGGGGGGGCGGATGAGCAGTTCTTC. It specifies CASSPTSGGADEQFF.

At least ten counts were recorded for this clonotype. This chain links TRBV29-1 with TRBJ2-1, with 7 bases lining up with TRBD2. This CDR3 contains 15 residues. From germline, CDR1 is SQVTM and CDR2 ANQGSEA. V lost 4 bases and J lost 4; bases outside the gene matches: 10. CDR3 in amino acids: CSVVGWEGRYNEQFF. The CDR3 DNA reads as TGCAGCGTTGTAGGGTGGGAGGGTCGGTACAATGAGCAGTTCTTC.

This chain links TRBV28 with TRBJ2-7; 8 nucleotides agree with TRBD1. J gave up 7 bases and V 4 bases, and 18 bases lay outside the gene matches. Germline loops: CDR1 MDHEN, CDR2 SYDVKM. The CDR3 is 17 amino acids. This CDR3 reads CASSYFGRHRGAGEQYF. The CDR3 nucleotides read TGTGCCAGCAGTTATTTCGGGCGACACAGGGGGGCAGGTGAGCAGTACTTC.

J is TRBJ2-7 and V is TRBV28, with D possibly TRBD2 on 5 matching bases. V was clipped by 8 bases and J by 6 bases, with 8 bases between them. Germline V gives CDR1 MDHEN, CDR2 SYDVKM. CDR3 length equals 10 residues. CDR3: CASGRGEQYF. The CDR3 DNA follows: TGTGCCAGCGGGAGAGGCGAGCAGTACTTC.

This clonotype was seen a few times. V is TRBV19 and J is TRBJ2-5; 10 nucleotides agree with TRBD2. Trimming at V came to 6 bases and at J to 6 bases, leaving 13 bases not matched to a gene. The CDR3 runs to 16 residues. CDR1 is LNHDA and CDR2 is SQIVND in the germline V gene (reference sequence). The CDR3 DNA follows: TGTGCCAGTAGCCGAGCCAGCGGGGGGGTTCCAAAGACCCAGTACTTC. Translated, it gives CASSRASGGVPKTQYF. The full variable domain, completed using reference TRBV19 and TRBJ2-5, is DGGITQSPKYLFRKEGQNVTLSCEQNLNHDAMYWYRQDPGQGLRLIYYSQIVNDFQKGDIAEGYSVSREKKESFPLTVTSAQKNPTAFYLCASSRASGGVPKTQYFGPGTRLLVL.